A selection of T cell receptor beta chains follows, all from one sample in a study of cytomegalovirus exposure and HLA in healthy donors. Profiled with immunoSEQ multiplex PCR; TCRdb holds only in-frame clones, not every one. The table lists under 200,000 clones, roughly 90% of them singletons. Sequenced input: PBMCs. Receptors were obtained from a woman in her thirties in good health and CMV-seronegative. Both conserved end residues are part of each CDR3. D genes are given only for firm matches. Some rows have no size entry. The others give once, few or many, or a class for an expanded clone.

>TRBV7-9|-|12|-|TRBJ1-3
TGTGCCAGCAGCCCCGAAGGGGACACCATATATTTT
CASSPEGDTIYF
>TRBV7-2|-|14|-|TRBJ1-3
TGTGCCAGCAGACAAACAGGGTCTCGAAACACCATATATTTT
CASRQTGSRNTIYF
>TRBV30|-|13|-|TRBJ2-7
TGTGCCTGGAAGAGGAGACAATCCTACGAGCAGTACTTC
CAWKRRQSYEQYF
>TRBV7-6|TRBD1|18|-|TRBJ2-3
TGTGCCAGCAGCTCGAGAGGGGGCGTAAACCACACCGGGGATACGCAGTATTTT
CASSSRGGVNHTGDTQYF
>TRBV7-3|-|16|-|TRBJ1-2
TGTGCCAGCAGCTTAGGGCCCCCGGGGCCGGCCTCCGGCTACACCTTC
CASSLGPPGPASGYTF
>TRBV2|-|14|once|TRBJ1-5
TGTGCCAGCAGTAAAGAGGAAGCCATTGAGCCCCAGCATTTT
CASSKEEAIEPQHF
>TRBV7-9|TRBD2|14|-|TRBJ2-7
TGTGCCAGCAGCCTGGGGAGGGCGTACGACGAGCAGTACTTC
CASSLGRAYDEQYF
>TRBV19|TRBD1|14|-|TRBJ2-7
TGTGCCAGTAGCGCCATGGACAGGCCCTACGAGCAGTACTTC
CASSAMDRPYEQYF
>TRBV6-5|TRBD1|14|-|TRBJ1-2
TGTGCCAGCAGTACAGGGGGCTGGAGCTATGGCTACACCTTC
CASSTGGWSYGYTF
>TRBV30|-|13|-|TRBJ1-5
TGTGCCTGGGATACAGGTAGCAATCAGCCCCAGCATTTT
CAWDTGSNQPQHF
>TRBV6-5|-|12|once|TRBJ2-3
TGTGCCAGCAGTACACTAGGGTCAGCTCAGTATTTT
CASSTLGSAQYF
>TRBV5-6|-|14|-|TRBJ2-4
TGTGCCAGCAGCTGGGGTCAAGGAAAGAACATTCAGTACTTC
CASSWGQGKNIQYF
>TRBV5-4|-|15|once|TRBJ1-4
TGTGCCAGCAGCTCCGGGGGGGGAGAGAATGAAAAACTGTTTTTT
CASSSGGGENEKLFF
>TRBV5-5|-|13|-|TRBJ1-1
TGTGCCAGCAGCTTCACCGGGAGCACTGAAGCTTTCTTT
CASSFTGSTEAFF
>TRBV4-1|-|17|-|TRBJ1-5
TGCGCCAGCAGCCAAGATTCTCAGGGGCGCCCGTGGCAGCCCCAGCATTTT
CASSQDSQGRPWQPQHF
>TRBV28|TRBD2|15|-|TRBJ2-3
TGTGCCAGCAGACCAGCGGGGGGGATGGCAGATACGCAGTATTTT
CASRPAGGMADTQYF
>TRBV6-5|-|13|once|TRBJ1-4
TGTGCCAGCAGTTACGCAGGAGGGGAAAAACTGTTTTTT
CASSYAGGEKLFF
>TRBV4-1|-|14|few|TRBJ1-3
TGCGCCAGCAGCCGGGGTAGCTCTGGAAACACCATATATTTT
CASSRGSSGNTIYF
>TRBV27|-|13|-|TRBJ2-7
TGTGCCAGCAGTTTGAGGGGACCCCGAGGACAGTACTTC
CASSLRGPRGQYF
>TRBV7-2|TRBD1|16|-|TRBJ2-3
TGTGCCAGCACCCTAGGACAGGGGTGGATCGCAGATACGCAGTATTTT
CASTLGQGWIADTQYF
>TRBV5-1|-|22|few|TRBJ1-6
TGCGCCAGCAGCCTCGAAAGTTCTCCTGGCGATTTATCGAGCTCCTATAATTCACCCCTCCACTTT
CASSLESSPGDLSSSYNSPLHF
>TRBV6-5|-|15|-|TRBJ2-5
TGTGCCAGCAGTTACTATCGGGCTAGCCCAGAGACCCAGTACTTC
CASSYYRASPETQYF
>TRBV6-5|TRBD2|15|-|TRBJ2-3
TGTGCCAGCAGTAGACTAGCGGGGGACACAGATACGCAGTATTTT
CASSRLAGDTDTQYF
>TRBV29-1|TRBD1|14|once|TRBJ2-5
TGCAGCGTGCGTAAGGACAGGGTAGAAGAGACCCAGTACTTC
CSVRKDRVEETQYF
>TRBV6-1|-|11|-|TRBJ2-1
TGTGCCAGCCCCTCCGCGAATGAGCAGTTCTTC
CASPSANEQFF
>TRBV7-2|-|13|-|TRBJ2-1
TGTGCCAGCAGCTTATACCCACCGGATGAGCAGTTCTTC
CASSLYPPDEQFF
>TRBV2|-|11|once|TRBJ2-5
TGTGCCAGTCGGACGCAGGAGACCCAGTACTTC
CASRTQETQYF